This T cell receptor beta chain was identified during a study of metastatic and nonmetastatic thyroid tumors. Overall study context: The authors compared repertoires across blood and tumor or nodule tissue from malignant and benign thyroid patients.

TCRdb recomputed clones from the PCR reads via MiXCR. The data hold about 15,000 clones, with roughly 29% observed a single time. Patients were all untreated before their thyroid surgery. The sequenced material came from tumor tissue. The clonotype comes from a male donor with papillary thyroid cancer or a benign thyroid nodule (not recorded which). Some clones in this sample may be carry-over from other donors' samples.

The CDR3 here is CASSLRHTVNTIYF. DNA for the CDR3: TGTGCCAGCAGTTTACGTCACACTGTAAACACCATATATTTT. The chain carries TRBV12-3 or TRBV12-4 and TRBJ1-3; D gene uncertain. CDR3 length: 14 residues. Between the trimmed V and J ends, which lost 2 bases and 6 bases, there was a span of 11 bases.